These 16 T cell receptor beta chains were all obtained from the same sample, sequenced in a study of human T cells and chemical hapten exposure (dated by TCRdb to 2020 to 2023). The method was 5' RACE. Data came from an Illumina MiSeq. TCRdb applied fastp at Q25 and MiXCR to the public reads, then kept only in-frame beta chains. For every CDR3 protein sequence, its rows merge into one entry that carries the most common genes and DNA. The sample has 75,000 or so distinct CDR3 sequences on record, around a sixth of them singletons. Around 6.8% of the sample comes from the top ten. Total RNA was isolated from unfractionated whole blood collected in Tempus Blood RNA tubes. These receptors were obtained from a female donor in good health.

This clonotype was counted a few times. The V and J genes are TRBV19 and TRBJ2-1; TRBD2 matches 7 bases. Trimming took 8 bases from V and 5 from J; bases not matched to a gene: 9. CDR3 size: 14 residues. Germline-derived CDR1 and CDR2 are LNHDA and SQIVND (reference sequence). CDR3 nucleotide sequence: TGTGCCAGTCGAAGGTCGGGGGGTCACAATGAGCAGTTCTTC. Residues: CASRRSGGHNEQFF.

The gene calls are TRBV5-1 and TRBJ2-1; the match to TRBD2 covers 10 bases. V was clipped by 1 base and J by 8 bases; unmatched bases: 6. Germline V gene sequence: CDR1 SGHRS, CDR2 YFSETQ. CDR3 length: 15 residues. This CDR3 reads CASSLSLAGNYEQFF. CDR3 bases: TGCGCCAGCAGCTTGTCACTAGCGGGGAATTATGAGCAGTTCTTC.

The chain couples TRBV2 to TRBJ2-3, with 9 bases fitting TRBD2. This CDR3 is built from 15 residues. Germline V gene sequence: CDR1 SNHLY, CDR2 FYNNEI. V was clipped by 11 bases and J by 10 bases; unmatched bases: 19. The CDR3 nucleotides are TGTGCCTCCCTCCCCGGGACTAGCACCCAGGAAGCGCAGTATTTT. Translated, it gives CASLPGTSTQEAQYF.

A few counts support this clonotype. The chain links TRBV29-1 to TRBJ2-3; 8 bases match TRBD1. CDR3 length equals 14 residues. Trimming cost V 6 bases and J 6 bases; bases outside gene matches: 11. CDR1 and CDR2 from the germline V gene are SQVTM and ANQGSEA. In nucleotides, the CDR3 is TGCAGCGTCACGCCGGGACAGGATTTCGATACGCAGTATTTT. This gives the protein CSVTPGQDFDTQYF.

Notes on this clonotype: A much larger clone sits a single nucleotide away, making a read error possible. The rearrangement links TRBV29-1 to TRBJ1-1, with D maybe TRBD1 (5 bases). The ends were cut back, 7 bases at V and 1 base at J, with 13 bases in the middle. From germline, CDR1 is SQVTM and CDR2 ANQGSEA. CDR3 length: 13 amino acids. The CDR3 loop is CSAVTARNTEAFF. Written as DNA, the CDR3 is TGCAGCGCCGTGACAGCCAGGAACACTGAAGCTTTCTTT.

This CDR3 reads CATSDGPSNQPQHF. The CDR3 DNA follows: TGTGCCACTTCCGACGGGCCTAGCAATCAGCCCCAGCATTTT. The V and J genes are TRBV6-2 or TRBV6-3 and TRBJ1-5; unclear D gene. Germline V gives CDR1 MNHEY, CDR2 SVGEGT. V was trimmed by 10 bases and J by 0 bases, leaving 13 bases between them. CDR3 length: 14 amino acids.

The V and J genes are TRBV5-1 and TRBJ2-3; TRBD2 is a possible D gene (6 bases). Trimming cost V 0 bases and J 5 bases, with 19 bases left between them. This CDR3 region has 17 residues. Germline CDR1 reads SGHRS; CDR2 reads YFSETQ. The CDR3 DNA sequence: TGCGCCAGCAGCTTGGCCGCGGGACCTATATCGGGAGATACGCAGTATTTT. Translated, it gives CASSLAAGPISGDTQYF.

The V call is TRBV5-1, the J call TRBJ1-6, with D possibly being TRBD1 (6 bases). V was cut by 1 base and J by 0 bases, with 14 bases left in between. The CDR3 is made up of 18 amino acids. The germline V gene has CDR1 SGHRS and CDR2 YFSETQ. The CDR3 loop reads CASSLNSGGASYNSPLHF. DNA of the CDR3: TGCGCCAGCAGCTTGAATTCGGGGGGCGCCTCCTATAATTCACCCCTCCACTTT.

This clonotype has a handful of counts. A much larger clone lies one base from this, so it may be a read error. The DNA of the CDR3 is TGTGCCAGCAGTCAAAGCGGGGGGGCCAGAGATACGCAGTATTTT. It codes for CASSQSGGARDTQYF. The gene calls are TRBV6-4 and TRBJ2-3, with 10 bases lining up with TRBD2. The trim removed 5 bases at V and 5 bases at J, leaving 7 bases unmatched. The CDR3 loop spans 15 amino acids. The germline CDR1 and CDR2 sequences are MRHNA and SNTAGT.

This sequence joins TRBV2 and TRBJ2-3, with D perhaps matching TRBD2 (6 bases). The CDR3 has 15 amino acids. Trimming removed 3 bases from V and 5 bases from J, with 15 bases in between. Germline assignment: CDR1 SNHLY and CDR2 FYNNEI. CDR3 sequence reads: CASSDFSGEVDTQYF. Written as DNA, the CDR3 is TGTGCCAGCAGTGATTTTAGCGGAGAGGTAGATACGCAGTATTTT. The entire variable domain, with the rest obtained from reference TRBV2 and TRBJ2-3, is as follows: EPEVTQTPSHQVTQMGQEVILRCVPISNHLYFYWYRQILGQKVEFLVSFYNNEISEKSEIFDDQFSVERPDGSNFTLKIRSTKLEDSAMYFCASSDFSGEVDTQYFGPGTRLTVL.

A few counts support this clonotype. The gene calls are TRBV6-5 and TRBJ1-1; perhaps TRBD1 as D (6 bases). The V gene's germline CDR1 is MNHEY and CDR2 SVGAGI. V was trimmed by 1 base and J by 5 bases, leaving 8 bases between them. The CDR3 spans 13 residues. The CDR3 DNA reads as TGTGCCAGCAGTTACTTAGGGACAACTGAAGCTTTCTTT. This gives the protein CASSYLGTTEAFF.

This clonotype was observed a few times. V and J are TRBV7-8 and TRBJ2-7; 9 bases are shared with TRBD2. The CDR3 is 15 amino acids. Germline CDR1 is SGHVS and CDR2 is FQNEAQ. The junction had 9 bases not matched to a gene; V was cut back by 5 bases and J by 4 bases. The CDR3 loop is CASSLLAGSWYEQYF. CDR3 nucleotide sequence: TGTGCCAGCAGCCTTCTAGCGGGGAGCTGGTACGAGCAGTACTTC.

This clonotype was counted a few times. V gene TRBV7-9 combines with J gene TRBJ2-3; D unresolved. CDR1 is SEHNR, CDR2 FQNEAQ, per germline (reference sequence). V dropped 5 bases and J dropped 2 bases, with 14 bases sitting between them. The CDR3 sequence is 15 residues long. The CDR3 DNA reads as TGTGCCAGCAGCCCTGACGGGTCGTACACAGATACGCAGTATTTT. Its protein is CASSPDGSYTDTQYF.

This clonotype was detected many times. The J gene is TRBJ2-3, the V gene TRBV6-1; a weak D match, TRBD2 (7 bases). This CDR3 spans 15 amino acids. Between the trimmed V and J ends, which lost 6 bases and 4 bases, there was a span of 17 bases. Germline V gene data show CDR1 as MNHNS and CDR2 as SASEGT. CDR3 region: CASSQLGGGADTQYF. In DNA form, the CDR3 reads TGTGCCAGCAGCCAACTGGGGGGGGGCGCAGATACGCAGTATTTT.

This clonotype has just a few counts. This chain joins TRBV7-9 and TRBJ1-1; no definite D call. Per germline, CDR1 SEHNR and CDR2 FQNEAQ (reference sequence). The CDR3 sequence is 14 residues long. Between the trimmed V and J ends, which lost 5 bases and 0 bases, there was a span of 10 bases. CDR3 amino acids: CASSKQRLNTEAFF. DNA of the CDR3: TGTGCCAGCAGCAAACAGAGATTGAACACTGAAGCTTTCTTT.

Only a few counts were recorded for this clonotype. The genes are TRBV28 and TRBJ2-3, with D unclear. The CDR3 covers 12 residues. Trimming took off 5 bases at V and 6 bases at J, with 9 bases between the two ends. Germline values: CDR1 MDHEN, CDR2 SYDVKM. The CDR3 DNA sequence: TGTGCCAGCAGTCAGCTGAGGGATACGCAGTATTTT. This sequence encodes CASSQLRDTQYF.